The 11 T cell receptor beta chains in this list originate from one sample, sequenced in a study of T-cell memory formation after mild COVID-19. From the 5' RACE reads, TCRdb called clonotypes with MiXCR, one entry per CDR3 protein. The sample shows about 160,000 distinct CDR3 sequences, 30% to 35% of them seen only once. The source material was PBMCs or a T cell subset sorted from them (not recorded which). These receptors were taken from an adult woman who had mild COVID-19 (a few samples of this study predate the infection). Cell type and time point are not known.

This clonotype has only a few counts. The chain joins TRBV7-9 to TRBJ2-5; 8 positions agree with TRBD1. Germline V CDR1 and CDR2: SEHNR, FQNEAQ (reference sequence). With 5 bases clipped from V and 2 bases from J, the junction kept 7 bases outside the gene matches. The CDR3 spans 15 residues. The CDR3 DNA sequence: TGTGCCAGCAGCCCTGGACAGGGTACTCAAGAGACCCAGTACTTC. This gives the protein CASSPGQGTQETQYF.

This clonotype was picked up a small number of times. This chain links TRBV18 with TRBJ1-5, with a tentative D call TRBD1 (6 bases). Germline CDR1 reads KGHSH; CDR2 reads LQKENI. This CDR3 is built from 16 residues. Between the trimmed V and J ends, which lost 3 bases and 0 bases, there was a span of 12 bases. CDR3 region: CASSPGGHSSNQPQHF. CDR3 nucleotide sequence: TGTGCCAGCTCACCCGGGGGCCATTCTAGCAATCAGCCCCAGCATTTT.

The rearrangement uses TRBV7-9 and TRBJ2-3, with 7 bases that match TRBD2. V shed 5 bases and J 1 base; nucleotides not matched to a gene: 9. The CDR3 consists of 16 residues. CDR1 is SEHNR, CDR2 FQNEAQ, per germline (reference sequence). The CDR3 region has the DNA TGTGCCAGCAGCCTCCGAGGAGCGGGGCGCACAGATACGCAGTATTTT. Residues: CASSLRGAGRTDTQYF.

V is TRBV7-9 and J is TRBJ2-5; 12 bases align to TRBD2. The CDR3 has 16 amino acids. Unmatched junction bases numbered 9, after V lost 5 bases and J lost 5 bases. CDR1 and CDR2 from the germline V gene are SEHNR and FQNEAQ (reference sequence). The CDR3 region is CASSPRLAGAWETQYF. The CDR3 DNA is TGTGCCAGCAGCCCCCGACTAGCGGGAGCCTGGGAGACCCAGTACTTC.

The gene calls are TRBV20-1 and TRBJ2-7, with TRBD2 identical over 9 bases. The CDR3 has 16 amino acids. V was clipped by 1 base and J by 4 bases; unmatched bases: 11. Looked up from germline, CDR1 is DFQATT and CDR2 is SNEGSKA (reference sequence). The CDR3 is CSARGGPSGAFYEQYF. The CDR3 DNA reads as TGCAGTGCTAGAGGGGGGCCTAGCGGGGCCTTTTACGAGCAGTACTTC.

This clonotype turned up a few times. The chain recombines TRBV15 with TRBJ2-7; possibly TRBD2 for D (6 bases). Germline CDR1 is LNHNV and CDR2 is YYDKDF (reference sequence). This CDR3 has 14 residues. V lost 3 bases, J lost 7 bases, and 16 bases lay in between. The chain's CDR3 is CATSRDYRQGEQYF. The CDR3 bases are TGTGCCACCAGCAGGGACTACCGACAAGGGGAGCAGTACTTC.

This clonotype was found a few times. The chain is built from TRBV29-1 and TRBJ1-2, with 8 bases aligning to TRBD1. CDR1 SQVTM and CDR2 ANQGSEA come from the germline V gene. Losses at the gene ends were 4 bases for V and 5 bases for J; bases not matched to a gene: 3. The CDR3 loop spans 12 amino acids. CDR3 in amino acids: CSVGGQAYGYTF. DNA of the CDR3: TGCAGCGTTGGGGGACAGGCATATGGCTACACCTTC.

This clonotype was seen a handful of times. The V gene is TRBV5-5, the J gene TRBJ1-1; D not certain. V was trimmed by 0 bases and J by 0 bases, leaving 15 bases between them. The germline V gene encodes CDR1 SGHKS and CDR2 YYEKEE (reference sequence). This CDR3 region has 17 residues. The CDR3: CASSLDGNHGMNTEAFF. CDR3 bases: TGTGCCAGCAGCTTGGACGGGAACCATGGGATGAACACTGAAGCTTTCTTT.

This clonotype was detected ten times or more. The chain joins TRBV5-5 to TRBJ2-7, with 8 bases fitting TRBD2. V gave up 2 bases and J gave up 1 base; unmatched junction bases: 5. Germline CDR1 and CDR2: SGHKS and YYEKEE (reference sequence). The CDR3 has 15 amino acids. The CDR3 loop is CASSFLGGDSYEQYF. In DNA, the CDR3 is TGTGCCAGCAGCTTTCTCGGGGGGGATTCCTACGAGCAGTACTTC.

There are many counts of this clonotype. The gene calls are TRBV15 and TRBJ2-7; D might be TRBD2 (5 bases). In germline, CDR1 is LNHNV, CDR2 YYDKDF (reference sequence). The CDR3 has 16 residues. Trimming took 0 bases from V and 1 from J, leaving 13 bases between them. CDR3 amino acids: CATSREGTRTSYEQYF. The CDR3, as DNA: TGTGCCACCAGCAGAGAAGGCACTAGAACTTCCTACGAGCAGTACTTC. Combining the CDR3 with reference TRBV15 and TRBJ2-7 gives the whole variable domain DAMVIQNPRYQVTQFGKPVTLSCSQTLNHNVMYWYQQKSSQAPKLLFHYYDKDFNNEADTPDNFQSRRPNTSFCFLDIRSPGLGDTAMYLCATSREGTRTSYEQYFGPGTRLTVT.

In this sample, this clonotype turned up a few times. The chain couples TRBV7-8 to TRBJ2-5; 7 bases are shared with TRBD1. The V gene end was trimmed by 5 bases and the J gene end by 5 bases; junction bases not matched to a gene: 11. CDR3 size: 15 residues. Germline CDR1 and CDR2: SGHVS and FQNEAQ. CDR3 DNA sequence: TGTGCCAGCAGCGAAGACAGGGCCCTTACGGAGACCCAGTACTTC. Translated, it gives CASSEDRALTETQYF.